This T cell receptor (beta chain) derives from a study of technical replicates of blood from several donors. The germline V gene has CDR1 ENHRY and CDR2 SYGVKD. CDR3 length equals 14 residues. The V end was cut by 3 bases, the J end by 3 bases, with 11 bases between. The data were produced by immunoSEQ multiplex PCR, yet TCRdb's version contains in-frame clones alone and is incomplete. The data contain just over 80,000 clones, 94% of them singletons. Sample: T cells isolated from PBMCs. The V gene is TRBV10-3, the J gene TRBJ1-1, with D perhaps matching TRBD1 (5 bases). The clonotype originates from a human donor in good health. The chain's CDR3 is CAISETGKDTEAFF. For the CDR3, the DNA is TGTGCCATCAGTGAAACAGGTAAAGACACTGAAGCTTTCTTT.